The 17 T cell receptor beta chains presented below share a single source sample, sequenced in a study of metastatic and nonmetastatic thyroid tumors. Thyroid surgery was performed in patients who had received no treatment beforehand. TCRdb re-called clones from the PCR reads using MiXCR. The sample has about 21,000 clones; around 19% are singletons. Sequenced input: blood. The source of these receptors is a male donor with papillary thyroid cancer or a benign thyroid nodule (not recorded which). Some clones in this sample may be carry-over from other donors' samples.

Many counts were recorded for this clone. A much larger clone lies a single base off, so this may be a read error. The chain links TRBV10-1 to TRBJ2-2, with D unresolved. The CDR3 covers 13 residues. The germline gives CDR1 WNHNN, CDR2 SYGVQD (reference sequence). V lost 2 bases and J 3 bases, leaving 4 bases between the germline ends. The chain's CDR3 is CASSERDTGELFF. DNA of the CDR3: TGCGCCAGCAGTGAGCGGGACACCGGGGAGCTGTTTTTT.

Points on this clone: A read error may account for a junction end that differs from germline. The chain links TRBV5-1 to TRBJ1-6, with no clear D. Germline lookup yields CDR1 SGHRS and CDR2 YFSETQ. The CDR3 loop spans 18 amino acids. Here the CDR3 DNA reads TGCGCCAGCATCTTGGTCGGACTTTCGAGCTCCTATAATTCACCCCTCCACTTT. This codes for CASILVGLSSSYNSPLHF.

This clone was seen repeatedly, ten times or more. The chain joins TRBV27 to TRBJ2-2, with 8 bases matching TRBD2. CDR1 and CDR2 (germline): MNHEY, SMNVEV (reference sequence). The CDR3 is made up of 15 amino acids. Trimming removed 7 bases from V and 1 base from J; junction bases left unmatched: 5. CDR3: CASISRGGNTGELFF. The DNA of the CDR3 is TGTGCCAGCATATCTCGGGGGGGGAACACCGGGGAGCTGTTTTTT.

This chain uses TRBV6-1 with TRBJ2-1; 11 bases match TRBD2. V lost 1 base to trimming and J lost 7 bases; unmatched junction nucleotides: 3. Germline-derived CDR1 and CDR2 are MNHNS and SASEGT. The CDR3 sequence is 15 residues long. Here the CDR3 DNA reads TGTGCCAGCAGTGAAGGACTAGCGGGAAGTAATGAGCAGTTCTTC. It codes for CASSEGLAGSNEQFF.

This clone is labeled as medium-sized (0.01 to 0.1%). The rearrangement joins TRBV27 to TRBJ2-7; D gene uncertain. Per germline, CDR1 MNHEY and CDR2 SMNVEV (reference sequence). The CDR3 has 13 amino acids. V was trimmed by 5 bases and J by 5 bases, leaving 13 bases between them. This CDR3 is CASSHNRRNEQYF. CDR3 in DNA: TGTGCCAGCAGTCACAACAGAAGGAACGAGCAGTACTTC.

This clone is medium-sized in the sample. The CDR3 DNA follows: TGTGCCAGCAGTTACGGACAGGGGGCAGGTGGCACTGAAGCTTTCTTT. This gives the protein CASSYGQGAGGTEAFF. This chain links TRBV6-5 with TRBJ1-1, with 11 bases lining up with TRBD1. The CDR3 covers 16 residues. Trimming took 2 bases from V and 4 from J; bases not matched to a gene: 6. Germline CDR1 reads MNHEY; CDR2 reads SVGAGI.

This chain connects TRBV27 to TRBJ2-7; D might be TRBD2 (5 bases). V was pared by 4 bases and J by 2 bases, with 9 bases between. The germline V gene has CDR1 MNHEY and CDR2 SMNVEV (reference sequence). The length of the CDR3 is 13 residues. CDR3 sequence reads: CASSSTIPYEQYF. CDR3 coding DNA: TGTGCCAGCAGTTCGACTATCCCCTACGAGCAGTACTTC.

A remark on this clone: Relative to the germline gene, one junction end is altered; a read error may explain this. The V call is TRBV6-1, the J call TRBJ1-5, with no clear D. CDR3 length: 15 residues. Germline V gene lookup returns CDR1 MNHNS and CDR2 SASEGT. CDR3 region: CVSSEAVAGRQPQHF. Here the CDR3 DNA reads TGTGTCAGCAGTGAAGCGGTGGCAGGACGCCAGCCCCAGCATTTT.

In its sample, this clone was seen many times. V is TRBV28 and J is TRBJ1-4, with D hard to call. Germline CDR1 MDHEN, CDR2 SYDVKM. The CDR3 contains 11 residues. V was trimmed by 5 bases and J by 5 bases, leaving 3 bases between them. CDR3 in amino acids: CASSRNEKLFF. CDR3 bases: TGTGCCAGCAGTCGGAATGAAAAACTGTTTTTT.

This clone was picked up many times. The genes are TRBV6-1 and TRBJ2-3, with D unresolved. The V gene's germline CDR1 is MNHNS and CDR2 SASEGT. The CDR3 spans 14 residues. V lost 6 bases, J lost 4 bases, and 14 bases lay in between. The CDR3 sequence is CASRNLGIPDTQYF. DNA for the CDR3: TGTGCCAGCAGGAACCTAGGTATCCCAGATACGCAGTATTTT.

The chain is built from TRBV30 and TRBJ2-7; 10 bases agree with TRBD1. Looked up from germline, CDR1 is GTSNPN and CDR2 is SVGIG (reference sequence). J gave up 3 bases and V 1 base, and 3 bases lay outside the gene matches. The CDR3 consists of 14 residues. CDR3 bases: TGTGCCTGGAGTGCGGGACAGGGGTTCTACGAGCAGTACTTC. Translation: CAWSAGQGFYEQYF.

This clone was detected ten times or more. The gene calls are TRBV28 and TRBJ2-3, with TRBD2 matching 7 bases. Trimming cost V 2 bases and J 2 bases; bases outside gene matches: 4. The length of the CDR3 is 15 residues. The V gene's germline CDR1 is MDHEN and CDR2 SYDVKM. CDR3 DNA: TGTGCCAGCAGTTTACCTAGCGGACTCACAGATACGCAGTATTTT. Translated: CASSLPSGLTDTQYF.

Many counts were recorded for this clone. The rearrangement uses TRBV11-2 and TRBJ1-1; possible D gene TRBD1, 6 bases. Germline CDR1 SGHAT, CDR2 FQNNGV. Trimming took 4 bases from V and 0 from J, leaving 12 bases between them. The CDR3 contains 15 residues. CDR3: CASSSYQGMNTEAFF. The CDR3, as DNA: TGTGCCAGCAGCTCGTATCAGGGGATGAACACTGAAGCTTTCTTT.

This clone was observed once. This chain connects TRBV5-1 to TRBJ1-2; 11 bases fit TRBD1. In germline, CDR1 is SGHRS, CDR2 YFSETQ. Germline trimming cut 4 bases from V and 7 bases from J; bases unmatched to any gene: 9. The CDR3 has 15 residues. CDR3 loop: CASSLRTGGDFGYTF. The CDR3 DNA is TGCGCCAGCAGCCTACGGACAGGGGGCGATTTTGGCTACACCTTC.

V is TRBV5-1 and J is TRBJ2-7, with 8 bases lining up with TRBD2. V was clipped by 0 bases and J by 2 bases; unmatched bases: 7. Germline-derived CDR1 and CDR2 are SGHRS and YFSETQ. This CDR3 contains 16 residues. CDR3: CASSLGPGLGTYEQYF. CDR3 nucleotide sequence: TGCGCCAGCAGCTTGGGTCCGGGACTAGGCACCTACGAGCAGTACTTC.

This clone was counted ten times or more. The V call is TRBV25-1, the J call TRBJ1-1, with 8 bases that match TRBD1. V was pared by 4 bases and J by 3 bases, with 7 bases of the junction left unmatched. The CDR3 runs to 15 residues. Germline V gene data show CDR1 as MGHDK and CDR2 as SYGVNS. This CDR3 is CASSATHRGDTEAFF. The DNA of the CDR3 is TGTGCCAGCAGTGCTACCCACAGGGGGGACACTGAAGCTTTCTTT.

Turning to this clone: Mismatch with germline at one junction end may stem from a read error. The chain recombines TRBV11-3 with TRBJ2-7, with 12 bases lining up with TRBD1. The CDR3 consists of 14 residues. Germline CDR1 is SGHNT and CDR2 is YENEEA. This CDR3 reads CASSPGTGGGEHYF. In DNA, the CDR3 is TGTGCCAGCAGCCCCGGGACAGGGGGCGGCGAGCATTACTTT. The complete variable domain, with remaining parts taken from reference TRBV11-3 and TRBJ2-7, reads EAGVVQSPRYKIIEKKQPVAFWCNPISGHNTLYWYLQNLGQGPELLIRYENEEAVDDSQLPKDRFSAERLKGVDSTLKIQPAELGDSAVYLCASSPGTGGGEHYFGPGTRLTVT.